Listed below are T cell receptor beta chains from one sample, sequenced in a study of cytomegalovirus exposure and HLA in healthy donors. Generated by immunoSEQ multiplex PCR, the TCRdb table keeps only in-frame clones and is missing some. The sample has around 99,000 clones; under 80% are singletons. The sample taken for sequencing was PBMCs. These TCRs come from a man aged 50-59 years in good health and CMV-seropositive. The CDR3 runs from the conserved cysteine through the conserved F or W. Fields, in order: CDR3 protein, D gene, clone size, V gene. D genes are given only for firm matches. Where a row states a size, it is once, few, many or the class of an expanded clone; other rows omit it.

cdr3_aa: CASSPRDRGHEQYF; d_call: TRBD1; clone_size: -; v_call: TRBV7-9
cdr3_aa: CASSQGLNYEQYF; d_call: -; clone_size: -; v_call: TRBV4-2
cdr3_aa: CASSAPGQAQDEAFF; d_call: TRBD1; clone_size: -; v_call: TRBV6-4
cdr3_aa: CASSFGGVVNEQFF; d_call: TRBD2; clone_size: -; v_call: TRBV5-5
cdr3_aa: CASQRTGRTGELFF; d_call: TRBD1; clone_size: -; v_call: TRBV6-1
cdr3_aa: CASSVGQALFSGANVLTF; d_call: TRBD1; clone_size: -; v_call: TRBV9
cdr3_aa: CASSPGGALNTEAFF; d_call: -; clone_size: once; v_call: TRBV5-1
cdr3_aa: CASRHDWRANVLTF; d_call: -; clone_size: -; v_call: TRBV2
cdr3_aa: CASSLVEGGGNTIYF; d_call: -; clone_size: -; v_call: TRBV5-1
cdr3_aa: CASFVGGLIYNQETQYF; d_call: -; clone_size: once; v_call: TRBV5-1
cdr3_aa: CAWTYLAGGPETQYF; d_call: TRBD2; clone_size: -; v_call: TRBV30
cdr3_aa: CAWSVGAGYTF; d_call: -; clone_size: -; v_call: TRBV30
cdr3_aa: CASSRSSQGQGNTIYF; d_call: -; clone_size: -; v_call: TRBV4-1
cdr3_aa: CASQGAGEAFF; d_call: TRBD1; clone_size: few; v_call: TRBV27
cdr3_aa: CASRQGEGAMNTEAFF; d_call: TRBD1; clone_size: few; v_call: TRBV9
cdr3_aa: CASSLGGSETQYF; d_call: TRBD2; clone_size: -; v_call: TRBV7-8
cdr3_aa: CASSSQGAIEAFF; d_call: -; clone_size: -; v_call: TRBV19
cdr3_aa: CASSSDRGGEKLFF; d_call: TRBD1; clone_size: -; v_call: TRBV5-1
cdr3_aa: CASSPGLTGQGRYEQYF; d_call: TRBD1; clone_size: -; v_call: TRBV7-8
cdr3_aa: CASSQVTGFPEGETQYF; d_call: -; clone_size: -; v_call: TRBV4-1
cdr3_aa: CASTLDSYEQYF; d_call: -; clone_size: -; v_call: TRBV5-1
cdr3_aa: CASSLAGGAFLEQFF; d_call: TRBD2; clone_size: -; v_call: TRBV5-1
cdr3_aa: CASSRGGNTIYF; d_call: -; clone_size: -; v_call: TRBV6-5
cdr3_aa: CSVKGGASNQPQNF; d_call: TRBD1; clone_size: -; v_call: TRBV29-1
cdr3_aa: CASSLLPSGGWNEQFF; d_call: TRBD2; clone_size: -; v_call: TRBV5-1
cdr3_aa: CASRGTGGETQYF; d_call: TRBD1; clone_size: once; v_call: TRBV19
cdr3_aa: CASSLVGSSYEQYF; d_call: -; clone_size: -; v_call: TRBV28
cdr3_aa: CTSSRGTSAHPNNEQFF; d_call: -; clone_size: -; v_call: TRBV1
cdr3_aa: CASSETRDRAYNEQFF; d_call: TRBD1; clone_size: -; v_call: TRBV11-1
cdr3_aa: CASSLASGGDDTQYF; d_call: TRBD2; clone_size: -; v_call: TRBV5-1
cdr3_aa: CSVGQGYSSGELFF; d_call: TRBD1; clone_size: -; v_call: TRBV29-1
cdr3_aa: CAWSSLGLAGVSYEQYF; d_call: TRBD2; clone_size: -; v_call: TRBV30
cdr3_aa: CASSSVTDYNSPLHF; d_call: -; clone_size: -; v_call: TRBV7-2
cdr3_aa: CASSFSGGGQETQYF; d_call: TRBD2; clone_size: -; v_call: TRBV7-2
cdr3_aa: CSVGQGPDTEAFF; d_call: -; clone_size: many; v_call: TRBV29-1
cdr3_aa: CASSKPGLADEQYF; d_call: TRBD2; clone_size: once; v_call: TRBV6-5
cdr3_aa: CASSPDRGRRTEAFF; d_call: TRBD1; clone_size: few; v_call: TRBV5-4
cdr3_aa: CASSFDRDPSYEQYF; d_call: TRBD1; clone_size: -; v_call: TRBV7-2
cdr3_aa: CASSQEGGRSYNSPLHF; d_call: -; clone_size: -; v_call: TRBV4-1
cdr3_aa: CASSLGGGGEQYF; d_call: -; clone_size: -; v_call: TRBV7-9
cdr3_aa: CASSPPSGGSSYEQYF; d_call: TRBD2; clone_size: -; v_call: TRBV18
cdr3_aa: CATSGQGRNTGELFF; d_call: TRBD1; clone_size: few; v_call: TRBV10-3